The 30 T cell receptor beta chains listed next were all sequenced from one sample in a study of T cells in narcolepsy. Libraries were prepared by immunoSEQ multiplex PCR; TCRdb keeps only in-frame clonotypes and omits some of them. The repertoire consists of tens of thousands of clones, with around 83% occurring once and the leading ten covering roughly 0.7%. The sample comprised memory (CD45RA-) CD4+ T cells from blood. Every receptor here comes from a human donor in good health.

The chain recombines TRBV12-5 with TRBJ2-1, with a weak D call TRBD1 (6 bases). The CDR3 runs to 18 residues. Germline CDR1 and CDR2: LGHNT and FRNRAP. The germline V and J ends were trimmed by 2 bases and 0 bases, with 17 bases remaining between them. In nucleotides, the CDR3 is TGTGCTAGTGGTTTGCAAATGGACAGTCCTAGCTCCTACAATGAGCAGTTCTTC. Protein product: CASGLQMDSPSSYNEQFF. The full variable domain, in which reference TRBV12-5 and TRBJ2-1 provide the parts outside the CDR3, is DARVTQTPRHKVTEMGQEVTMRCQPILGHNTVFWYRQTMMQGLELLAYFRNRAPLDDSGMPKDRFSAEMPDATLATLKIQPSEPRDSAVYFCASGLQMDSPSSYNEQFFGPGTRLTVL.

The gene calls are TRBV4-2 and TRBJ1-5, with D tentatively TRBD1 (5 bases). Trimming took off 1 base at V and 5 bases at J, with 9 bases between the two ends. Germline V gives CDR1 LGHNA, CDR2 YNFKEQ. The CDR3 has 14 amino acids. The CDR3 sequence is CASSQAGGDQPQHF. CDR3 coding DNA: TGTGCCAGCAGCCAAGCGGGGGGTGATCAGCCCCAGCATTTT.

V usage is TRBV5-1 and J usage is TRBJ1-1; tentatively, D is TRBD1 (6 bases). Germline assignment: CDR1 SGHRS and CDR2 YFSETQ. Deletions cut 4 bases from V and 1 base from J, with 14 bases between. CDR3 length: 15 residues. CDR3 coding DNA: TGCGCCAGCAGCATAACAGGGACCAGGAACACTGAAGCTTTCTTT. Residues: CASSITGTRNTEAFF. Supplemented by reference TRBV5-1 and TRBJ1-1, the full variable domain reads KAGVTQTPRYLIKTRGQQVTLSCSPISGHRSVSWYQQTPGQGLQFLFEYFSETQRNKGNFPGRFSGRQFSNSRSEMNVSTLELGDSALYLCASSITGTRNTEAFFGQGTRLTVV.

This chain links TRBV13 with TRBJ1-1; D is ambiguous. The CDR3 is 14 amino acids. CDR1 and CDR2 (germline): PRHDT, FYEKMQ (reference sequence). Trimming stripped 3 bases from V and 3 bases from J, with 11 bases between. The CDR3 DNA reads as TGTGCCAGCAGCTTTGGAATTTCGGACACTGAAGCTTTCTTT. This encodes CASSFGISDTEAFF.

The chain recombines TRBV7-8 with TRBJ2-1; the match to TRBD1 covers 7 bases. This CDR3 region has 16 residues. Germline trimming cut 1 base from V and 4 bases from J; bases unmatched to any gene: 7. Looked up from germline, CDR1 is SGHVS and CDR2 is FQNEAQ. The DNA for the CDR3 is TGTGCCAGCAGCTTAGGAGGGGGCCTTAATTACAATGAGCAGTTCTTC. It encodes CASSLGGGLNYNEQFF.

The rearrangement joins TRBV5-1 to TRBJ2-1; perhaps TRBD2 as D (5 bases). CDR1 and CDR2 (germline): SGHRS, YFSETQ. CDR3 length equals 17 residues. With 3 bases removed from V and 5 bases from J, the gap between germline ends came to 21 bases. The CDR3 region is CASSWPQSGTSNNEQFF. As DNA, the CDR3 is TGCGCCAGCAGCTGGCCTCAATCGGGAACTTCCAACAATGAGCAGTTCTTC.

The CDR3 spells CASSLGTGGTEAFF. For the CDR3, the DNA is TGCGCCAGCAGCTTGGGGACAGGGGGAACTGAAGCTTTCTTT. The chain uses TRBV5-1 and TRBJ1-1; 10 bases agree with TRBD1. Germline V gives CDR1 SGHRS, CDR2 YFSETQ. The CDR3 has 14 amino acids. Trimming at V came to 0 bases and at J to 5 bases, leaving 1 base not matched to a gene.

The CDR3 loop is CAISAKGTAGNQPQHF. CDR3 nucleotide sequence: TGTGCCATCAGCGCTAAGGGTACGGCAGGCAATCAGCCCCAGCATTTT. The chain employs TRBV10-3 and TRBJ1-5, with D uncertain. This CDR3 has 16 amino acids. V shed 6 bases and J shed 2 bases, with 17 bases lying between them. Per the germline V gene, CDR1 is ENHRY and CDR2 is SYGVKD.

The CDR3 DNA reads TGTGCCAGCAGCTCCGAACCACAGGGGGCGCGCGATGAGCAGTTCTTC. Translating it yields CASSSEPQGARDEQFF. V usage is TRBV7-7 and J usage is TRBJ2-1; 9 bases fit TRBD1. Germline V gives CDR1 SSHAT, CDR2 FNYEAQ (reference sequence). Trimming at V came to 4 bases and at J to 8 bases, leaving 12 bases not matched to a gene. This CDR3 contains 16 residues.

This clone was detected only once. The CDR3 sequence: CASSLGLAGANGADTQYF. The CDR3 DNA follows: TGTGCCAGCAGTCTGGGGCTAGCGGGGGCCAATGGGGCAGATACGCAGTATTTT. The chain employs TRBV28 and TRBJ2-3; 10 bases agree with TRBD2. Unmatched junction bases numbered 15, after V lost 5 bases and J lost 4 bases. CDR1 is MDHEN and CDR2 is SYDVKM in the germline V gene. The CDR3 length is 18 residues.

The CDR3 DNA reads TGTGCCAGCAGTTCTCCAGGGGTGGATACGCAGTATTTT. Protein product: CASSSPGVDTQYF. V usage is TRBV6-5 and J usage is TRBJ2-3; a possible D gene is TRBD1 (6 bases). Trimming removed 4 bases from V and 6 bases from J, with 11 bases in between. CDR1 is MNHEY and CDR2 is SVGAGI in the germline V gene. This CDR3 has 13 amino acids.

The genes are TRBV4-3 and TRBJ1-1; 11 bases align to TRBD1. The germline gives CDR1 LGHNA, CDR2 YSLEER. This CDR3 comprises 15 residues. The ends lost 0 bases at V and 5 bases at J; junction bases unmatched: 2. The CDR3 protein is CASSQDGTGGTEAFF. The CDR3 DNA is TGCGCCAGCAGCCAAGATGGGACAGGGGGGACTGAAGCTTTCTTT.

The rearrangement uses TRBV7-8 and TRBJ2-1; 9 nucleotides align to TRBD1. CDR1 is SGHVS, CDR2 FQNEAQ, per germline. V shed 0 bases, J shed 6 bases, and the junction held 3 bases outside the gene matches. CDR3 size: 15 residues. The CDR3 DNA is TGTGCCAGCAGCTTAGCCGGGACAGGGCGCAATGAGCAGTTCTTC. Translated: CASSLAGTGRNEQFF.

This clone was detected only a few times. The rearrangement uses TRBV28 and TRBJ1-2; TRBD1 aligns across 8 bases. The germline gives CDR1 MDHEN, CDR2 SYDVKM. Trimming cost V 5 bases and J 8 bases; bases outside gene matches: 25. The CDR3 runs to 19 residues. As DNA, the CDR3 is TGTGCCAGCAGTCCGGCTTCTTTGAGGCCACAGGGGGAATTAGGAGGCTACACCTTC. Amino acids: CASSPASLRPQGELGGYTF.

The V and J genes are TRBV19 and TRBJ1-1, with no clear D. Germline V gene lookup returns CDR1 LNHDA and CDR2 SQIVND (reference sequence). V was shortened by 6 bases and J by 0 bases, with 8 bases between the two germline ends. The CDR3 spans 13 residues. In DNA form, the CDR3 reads TGTGCCAGTAGGGAGACAATGAACACTGAAGCTTTCTTT. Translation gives CASRETMNTEAFF.

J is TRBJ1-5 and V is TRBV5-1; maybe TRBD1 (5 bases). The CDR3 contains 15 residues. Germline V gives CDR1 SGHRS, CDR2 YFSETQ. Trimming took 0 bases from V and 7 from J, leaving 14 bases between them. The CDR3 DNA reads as TGCGCCAGCAGCTTGGCTACAGGCCCGGGACAGCCCCAGCATTTT. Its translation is CASSLATGPGQPQHF.

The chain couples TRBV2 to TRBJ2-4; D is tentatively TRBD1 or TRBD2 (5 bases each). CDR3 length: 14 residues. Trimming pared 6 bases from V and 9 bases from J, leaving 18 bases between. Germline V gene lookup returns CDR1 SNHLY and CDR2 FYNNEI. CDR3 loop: CASSQGPTWAIQYF. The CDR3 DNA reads TGTGCCAGCAGCCAGGGACCGACATGGGCCATTCAGTACTTC.

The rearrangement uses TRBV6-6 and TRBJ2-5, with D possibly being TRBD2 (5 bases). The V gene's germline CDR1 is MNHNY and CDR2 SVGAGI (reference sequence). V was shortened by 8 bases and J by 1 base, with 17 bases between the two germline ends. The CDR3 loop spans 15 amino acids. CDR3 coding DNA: TGTGCCAGCCTCAACCGGAGGACCCCCCAAGAGACCCAGTACTTC. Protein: CASLNRRTPQETQYF.

DNA for the CDR3: TGTGCCAGCAGCGTAGAAGGGGGAGGTGGAAACACCATATATTTT. Protein: CASSVEGGGGNTIYF. The V gene is TRBV9, the J gene TRBJ1-3, with D maybe TRBD1 (6 bases). V gave up 0 bases and J gave up 3 bases, with 10 bases separating them. Germline loops: CDR1 SGDLS, CDR2 YYNGEE. This CDR3 contains 15 residues.

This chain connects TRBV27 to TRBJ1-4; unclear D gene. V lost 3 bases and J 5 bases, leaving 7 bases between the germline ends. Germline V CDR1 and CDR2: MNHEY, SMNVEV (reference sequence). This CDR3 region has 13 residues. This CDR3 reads CASSFIDNEKLFF. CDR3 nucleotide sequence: TGTGCCAGCAGTTTCATAGACAATGAAAAACTGTTTTTT.

The CDR3 DNA sequence: TGTGCCAGCAGCCCAAGCTTGACTAGCGGGGGGTCGTCAGATACGCAGTATTTT. Amino acid sequence: CASSPSLTSGGSSDTQYF. This chain connects TRBV7-6 to TRBJ2-3, with TRBD2 matching 13 bases. Germline-derived CDR1 and CDR2 are SGHVS and FNYEAQ. This CDR3 region has 18 residues. J gave up 4 bases and V 5 bases, and 12 bases lay outside the gene matches. The whole variable domain, remainder taken from reference TRBV7-6 and TRBJ2-3, is GAGVSQSPRYKVTKRGQDVALRCDPISGHVSLYWYRQALGQGPEFLTYFNYEAQQDKSGLPNDRFSAERPEGSISTLTIQRTEQRDSAMYRCASSPSLTSGGSSDTQYFGPGTRLTVL.

The DNA of the CDR3 is TGCGCCAGCAGCCATGGGGGCAGGGAAGCCTACACCTTC. This gives the protein CASSHGGREAYTF. This chain connects TRBV4-3 to TRBJ1-2; possibly TRBD1 for D (6 bases). The V and J ends lost 3 bases and 10 bases respectively, with 15 bases between them. The CDR3 covers 13 residues. Per the germline V gene, CDR1 is LGHNA and CDR2 is YSLEER.

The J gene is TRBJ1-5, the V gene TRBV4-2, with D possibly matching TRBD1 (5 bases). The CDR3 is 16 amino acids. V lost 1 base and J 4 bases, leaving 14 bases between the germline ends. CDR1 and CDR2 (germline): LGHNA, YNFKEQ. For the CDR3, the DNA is TGTGCCAGCAGCCAAGCCCTTCAGGGACCTAATCAGCCCCAGCATTTT. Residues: CASSQALQGPNQPQHF.

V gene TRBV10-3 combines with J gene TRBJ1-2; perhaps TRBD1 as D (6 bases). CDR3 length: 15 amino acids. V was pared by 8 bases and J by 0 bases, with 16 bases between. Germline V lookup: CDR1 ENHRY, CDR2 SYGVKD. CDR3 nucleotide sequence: TGTGCCATCTGGGACGGGGGGGCAGCTAACTATGGCTACACCTTC. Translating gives CAIWDGGAANYGYTF.

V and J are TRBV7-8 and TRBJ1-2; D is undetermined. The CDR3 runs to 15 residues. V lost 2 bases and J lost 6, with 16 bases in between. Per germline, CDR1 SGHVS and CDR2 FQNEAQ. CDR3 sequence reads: CASSLYPGFLDGYTF. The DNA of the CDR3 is TGTGCCAGCAGCTTATATCCGGGGTTCTTGGATGGCTACACCTTC.

The CDR3 nucleotides are TGTGCCAGCAGTTTCCCTGGGACTAGCACAGATACGCAGTATTTT. Its translation: CASSFPGTSTDTQYF. The chain couples TRBV27 to TRBJ2-3; D is perhaps TRBD2 (6 bases). V was cut by 3 bases and J by 0 bases, with 10 bases left in between. Germline loops: CDR1 MNHEY, CDR2 SMNVEV (reference sequence). The CDR3 covers 15 residues.

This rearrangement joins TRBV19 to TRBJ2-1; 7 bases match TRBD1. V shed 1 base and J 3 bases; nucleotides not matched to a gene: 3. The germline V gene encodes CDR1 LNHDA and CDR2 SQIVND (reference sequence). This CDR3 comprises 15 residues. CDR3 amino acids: CASSIGRQGYNEQFF. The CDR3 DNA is TGTGCCAGTAGTATAGGCCGACAGGGCTACAATGAGCAGTTCTTC.

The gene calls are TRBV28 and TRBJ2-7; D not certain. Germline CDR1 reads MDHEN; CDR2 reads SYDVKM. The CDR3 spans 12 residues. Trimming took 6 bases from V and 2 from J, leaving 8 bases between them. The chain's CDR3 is CASSHKAYEQYV. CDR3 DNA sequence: TGTGCCAGCAGCCATAAAGCCTACGAGCAGTACGTC.

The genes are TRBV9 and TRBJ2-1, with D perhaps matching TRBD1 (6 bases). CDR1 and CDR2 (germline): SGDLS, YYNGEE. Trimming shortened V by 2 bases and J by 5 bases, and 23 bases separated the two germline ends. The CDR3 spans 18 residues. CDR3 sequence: CASSVEPPIPTGHNEQFF. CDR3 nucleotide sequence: TGTGCCAGCAGCGTTGAACCCCCGATCCCGACAGGTCACAATGAGCAGTTCTTC.

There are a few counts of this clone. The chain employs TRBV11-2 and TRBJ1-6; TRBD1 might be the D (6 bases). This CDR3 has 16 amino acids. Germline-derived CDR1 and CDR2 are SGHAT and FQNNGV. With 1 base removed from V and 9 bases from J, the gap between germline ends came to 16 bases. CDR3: CASSLGGAHSVSPLHF. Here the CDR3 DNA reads TGTGCCAGCAGCTTAGGGGGGGCGCATTCCGTTTCACCCCTCCACTTT.